The entry below describes one TCR beta chain. These data come from a study of blood T cell repertoires in COVID-19. V was pared by 2 bases and J by 1 base, with 6 bases between. The CDR3 runs to 13 residues. Measured with immunoSEQ multiplex PCR; TCRdb has only the in-frame clones, and not every one. The profile covers tens of thousands of clones, with about 89% appearing a single time and around 5% taken by the ten largest. J is TRBJ2-7 and V is TRBV12-3 or TRBV12-4; D may be TRBD1 (5 bases). The sequence was obtained from a man aged 45-65 years with active or convalescent COVID-19. Sequences were obtained from peripheral blood. CDR3 coding DNA: TGTGCCAGCAGTTTAAGACAGTCCTACGAGCAGTACTTC. Amino acids: CASSLRQSYEQYF.